The present entry profiles one T cell receptor beta chain with its context. Its antigen is still unknown. Since the CDR3 does not end with the conserved phenylalanine or tryptophan, this likely comes from a read error. The data derive from a study of tumor and adjacent non-tumor tissue in lung cancer. Regarding the study as a whole: Shorter survival was associated with higher TCR diversity in tumors. Tumor repertoires had a smaller top 100 clone share than normal lung. Tumor tissue had significantly higher TCR diversity than normal lung.

RNA was extracted from bulk tissue without any cell sorting. Chemotherapy-naive patients with new lung cancer underwent thoracic surgery in China, August–November 2014. CDR1 and CDR2 (germline): ENHRY, SYGVKD. Deletions cut 9 bases from V and 4 bases from J, with 12 bases between. The length of the CDR3 is 12 residues. The library came from three nested PCR rounds adapted from ARM-PCR protocols. TCRdb passed the multiplex PCR reads through MiXCR, listing each CDR3 protein once. The table records approximately 75,000 distinct CDR3 sequences, 60% to 85% of them present only once. The specimen was lung tumor tissue. The source of this sequence is a woman between 45 and 60 years old with non-small cell lung cancer. The V gene is TRBV10-3, the J gene TRBJ2-5; D is undetermined. In DNA form, the CDR3 reads TGTGCCATTGGGCCAGGACGAGAGACCCAGTACTTA. This codes for CAIGPGRETQYL.